Given below is one T cell receptor beta chain in context. Its antigen is unidentified. The sample originates from a study of blood T cells in healthy people across ages. Study outcomes and limitations: Estimated diversity across one million T cells was deemed an underestimate.

PBMCs, at least 6 million per sample, were isolated. The authors ran a second PCR of about 6 to 11 cycles using a sample-barcoded 5' primer and a J-beta primer mix. The yield of each sample was at least 2.5 million CDR3-containing paired-end reads. TCRdb reanalysed the 5' RACE reads using MiXCR and keeps one entry per CDR3 protein. The sample includes 1.8 million or so distinct CDR3 sequences, about two fifths of them seen just once. CDR1 is SQVTM, CDR2 ANQGSEA, per germline. V lost 5 bases and J lost 0, with 15 bases in between. CDR3 length: 15 amino acids. Sequenced sample: blood. The chain is built from TRBV29-1 and TRBJ2-3; D call uncertain. This clonotype was obtained from a human donor in good health. CDR3 bases: TGCAGCGTTCGACGGACGGCTACTAGCACAGATACGCAGTATTTT. Protein product: CSVRRTATSTDTQYF.